A single sample gave rise to the 17 T cell receptor beta chains below, sequenced in a study of T cells in Graves' hyperthyroidism and ophthalmopathy. Amplification targeted TCR beta CDR3 regions from RNA transcripts. First-round RT-PCR targeting the TCR CDR3 was performed with the HTBI primer set. A single record per CDR3 protein comes from TCRdb applying MiXCR to the multiplex PCR reads. The sample consists of some 250,000 distinct CDR3 sequences, roughly 15% of them appearing once. Material for sequencing was blood. The receptors come from a middle-aged woman with Graves' hyperthyroidism that later progressed to Graves' ophthalmopathy.

With regard to this clonotype: A much bigger clone sits one base away, suggesting this may be a read error. The V gene is TRBV11-3, the J gene TRBJ2-5; D might be TRBD2 (5 bases). CDR3 length equals 16 residues. The germline V gene has CDR1 SGHNT and CDR2 YENEEA. This chain's CDR3 is CVSSSGEGEGQETQYF. The CDR3 DNA reads TGTGTCAGCAGCTCCGGGGAAGGAGAGGGACAAGAGACCCAGTACTTC.

This clonotype was counted ten times or more. The chain is built from TRBV12-3 or TRBV12-4 and TRBJ1-5; TRBD1 matches at 7 bases. V lost 6 bases, J lost 1 base, and 3 bases stayed unmatched. This CDR3 contains 14 residues. The CDR3 DNA reads TGTGCCAGCAGCGGGACAGTAAGCAATCAGCCCCAGCATTTT. Its translation: CASSGTVSNQPQHF.

This clonotype appeared many times. The chain links TRBV2 to TRBJ1-1, with D tentatively TRBD1 (5 bases). Germline V CDR1 and CDR2: SNHLY, FYNNEI. The V and J ends lost 1 base and 9 bases respectively, with 12 bases between them. The CDR3 has 13 amino acids. The CDR3: CASSEGRGEKAFF. The CDR3 region has the DNA TGTGCCAGCAGTGAAGGTCGAGGGGAGAAAGCTTTCTTT.

The chain uses TRBV6-5 and TRBJ1-5, with 9 bases lining up with TRBD1. Germline V gene lookup returns CDR1 MNHEY and CDR2 SVGAGI. With 2 bases clipped from V and 7 bases from J, the junction kept 6 bases outside the gene matches. The CDR3 length is 15 residues. CDR3 protein: CASSYHRTGDQPQHF. In DNA, the CDR3 is TGTGCCAGCAGTTACCACCGGACAGGGGACCAGCCCCAGCATTTT.

This clonotype was seen at least ten times. The V gene is TRBV12-3 or TRBV12-4, the J gene TRBJ1-6, with D possibly being TRBD1 (6 bases). The CDR3 length is 15 residues. With 3 bases removed from V and 7 bases from J, the gap between germline ends came to 13 bases. The DNA for the CDR3 is TGTGCCAGCAGTTTCAACAGTCAGGGGAATTCACCCCTCCACTTT. Its protein is CASSFNSQGNSPLHF.

The rearrangement uses TRBV11-2 and TRBJ1-1, with 7 bases aligning to TRBD1. The CDR3 totals 14 residues. Trimming cost V 5 bases and J 4 bases; bases outside gene matches: 7. CDR1 is SGHAT and CDR2 is FQNNGV in the germline V gene. The CDR3 DNA reads as TGTGCCAGCAGCGGACGGACAGGTAGCACTGAAGCTTTCTTT. Protein product: CASSGRTGSTEAFF.

Ten or more counts support this clonotype. V and J are TRBV28 and TRBJ2-7; 9 bases are shared with TRBD2. The ends lost 3 bases at V and 2 bases at J; junction bases unmatched: 8. The CDR3 is made up of 16 amino acids. Germline CDR1 is MDHEN and CDR2 is SYDVKM. The CDR3 DNA follows: TGTGCCAGCAGTTTTGTTGGCGGGAGGGCCCCCTACGAGCAGTACTTC. Translating it yields CASSFVGGRAPYEQYF. Filled out from reference TRBV28 and TRBJ2-7, the complete variable domain reads DVKVTQSSRYLVKRTGEKVFLECVQDMDHENMFWYRQDPGLGLRLIYFSYDVKMKEKGDIPEGYSVSREKKERFSLILESASTNQTSMYLCASSFVGGRAPYEQYFGPGTRLTVT.

This clonotype occurred a few times. The chain recombines TRBV9 with TRBJ2-7; TRBD2 might be the D (7 bases). The V gene's germline CDR1 is SGDLS and CDR2 YYNGEE. The CDR3 totals 14 residues. V was clipped by 6 bases and J by 5 bases, with 18 bases between them. This chain's CDR3 is CASNPTGGFHEQYF. The CDR3 DNA is TGTGCCAGCAACCCGACGGGGGGCTTCCACGAGCAGTACTTC.

In this sample, this clonotype turned up many times. The gene calls are TRBV28 and TRBJ1-1; D ambiguous. The CDR3 runs 13 residues. Germline CDR1 and CDR2: MDHEN and SYDVKM. Trimming removed 6 bases from V and 1 base from J, with 9 bases in between. The DNA of the CDR3 is TGTGCCAGCAGGGTTGATGGGAACACTGAAGCTTTCTTT. Amino acid sequence: CASRVDGNTEAFF.

This clonotype was observed a few times. The chain is built from TRBV6-1 and TRBJ2-2; 7 bases map to TRBD2. The CDR3 runs 14 residues. The germline V gene encodes CDR1 MNHNS and CDR2 SASEGT. Trimming cost V 7 bases and J 7 bases; bases outside gene matches: 9. CDR3 in amino acids: CASKNGGVYGELFF. The DNA of the CDR3 is TGTGCCAGCAAAAATGGGGGGGTCTACGGGGAGCTGTTTTTT.

The chain uses TRBV12-3 or TRBV12-4 and TRBJ2-1; 11 bases map to TRBD2. The CDR3 contains 14 residues. The ends lost 6 bases at V and 6 bases at J; junction bases unmatched: 4. CDR3 in DNA: TGTGCCAGCAGCAGACTAGCGGGACCCAATGAGCAGTTCTTC. Its protein product is CASSRLAGPNEQFF.

The rearrangement uses TRBV5-6 and TRBJ2-7, with 9 bases aligning to TRBD2. CDR3 length: 15 residues. The germline CDR1 and CDR2 sequences are SGHDT and YYEEEE. V dropped 4 bases and J dropped 1; count of bases not matched to a gene: 6. In DNA, the CDR3 is TGTGCCAGCAGCCCCGGGACTAGCCTTTCCTACGAGCAGTACTTC. Its protein is CASSPGTSLSYEQYF.

This clonotype was detected ten times or more. The CDR3 here is CATSAGTGLYNEQFF. The CDR3 DNA follows: TGTGCCACCAGCGCAGGGACAGGTCTCTACAATGAGCAGTTCTTC. This chain joins TRBV24-1 and TRBJ2-1, with 8 bases lining up with TRBD1. V trimming: 7 bases; J trimming: 3 bases; junction bases outside the gene matches: 7. Germline CDR1 reads KGHDR; CDR2 reads SFDVKD. The CDR3 runs to 15 residues.

This clonotype was counted many times. The V and J genes are TRBV18 and TRBJ2-3; 8 positions match TRBD2. The CDR3 is 17 residues long. Germline V lookup: CDR1 KGHSH, CDR2 LQKENI. J gave up 0 bases and V 5 bases, and 10 bases lay outside the gene matches. The CDR3 DNA reads as TGTGCCAGCTCATCTACCTCGGCTAGCGGGAGCACAGATACGCAGTATTTT. This sequence encodes CASSSTSASGSTDTQYF.

This clonotype was counted ten times or more. The rearrangement uses TRBV20-1 and TRBJ2-3, with 12 bases identical to TRBD2. CDR1 and CDR2 (germline): DFQATT, SNEGSKA (reference sequence). This CDR3 contains 13 residues. In DNA form, the CDR3 reads TGCAGCCGACTAGCGGGAGTGATAGATACGCAGTATTTT. It translates to CSRLAGVIDTQYF.

This clonotype occurred many times. The chain employs TRBV7-2 and TRBJ2-5, with 7 nucleotides matching TRBD1. Looked up from germline, CDR1 is SGHTA and CDR2 is FQGNSA. V was pared by 5 bases and J by 4 bases, with 4 bases of the junction left unmatched. The CDR3 is 13 amino acids. The CDR3 spells CASSLHRGETQYF. CDR3 sequence (DNA): TGTGCCAGCAGCCTTCACAGGGGAGAGACCCAGTACTTC.

The chain uses TRBV15 and TRBJ2-2; 9 nucleotides align to TRBD2. Germline trimming cut 3 bases from V and 0 bases from J; bases unmatched to any gene: 8. The CDR3 loop spans 18 amino acids. Per germline, CDR1 LNHNV and CDR2 YYDKDF (reference sequence). CDR3 sequence: CATSSKPSGKANTGELFF. DNA of the CDR3: TGTGCCACCAGCAGCAAGCCTAGCGGGAAGGCGAACACCGGGGAGCTGTTTTTT.